This is a list of T cell receptor beta chains from one sample in a study of shared clonotypes between healthy human individuals. Only in-frame clones appear in the TCRdb table, and some are missing; sequencing was by immunoSEQ multiplex PCR. Counted here are about 1 million clones, about 76% occurring once; the ten biggest clones make up roughly 1.4%. The sequenced material came from memory CD4+ T cells sorted from blood. All receptors come from a man aged 18 to 29 in good health. Both conserved end residues are part of each CDR3. The D gene is left open where the match is weak. A row's size may be missing; if present it is once, few, many or a size class.

cdr3_aa,cdr3_nt,d_call,v_call,j_call,cdr3_length,clone_size
CASSSPPGELFF,TGTGCCAGCAGCTCCCCTCCCGGGGAGCTGTTTTTT,.,TRBV7-2,TRBJ2-2,12,.
CASSLRGETGELFF,TGTGCCAGCAGCTTACGGGGCGAAACCGGGGAGCTGTTTTTT,.,TRBV7-2,TRBJ2-2,14,.
CAISEGTDYGYTF,TGTGCCATCAGTGAGGGGACAGACTATGGCTACACCTTC,TRBD1,TRBV10-3,TRBJ1-2,13,few
CASSLETSAGAGEQYF,TGCGCCAGCAGCTTGGAGACTTCGGCGGGAGCGGGCGAGCAGTACTTC,TRBD2,TRBV5-1,TRBJ2-7,16,.
CASSTGLGGESDTQYF,TGTGCCAGCAGTACCGGGTTGGGGGGCGAGTCAGATACGCAGTATTTT,.,TRBV7-2,TRBJ2-3,16,.
CASRAPGQGGETQYF,TGTGCCAGCAGGGCGCCGGGACAGGGGGGTGAGACCCAGTACTTC,TRBD1,TRBV6-5,TRBJ2-5,15,once
CAWTGTGNTIYF,TGTGCCTGGACGGGAACTGGAAACACCATATATTTT,.,TRBV30,TRBJ1-3,12,.
CAWSPPGRSNQPQHF,TGTGCCTGGAGTCCCCCGGGAAGGAGCAATCAGCCCCAGCATTTT,.,TRBV30,TRBJ1-5,15,.
CASTRGGSGRPSENEQFF,TGTGCCAGCACGCGGGGGGGAAGCGGGAGACCGTCGGAGAATGAGCAGTTCTTC,TRBD2,TRBV5-4,TRBJ2-1,18,.
CASSSLRAELYEQYF,TGTGCCAGCAGTTCGCTGCGGGCGGAACTCTACGAGCAGTACTTC,.,TRBV6-5,TRBJ2-7,15,.
CAITTGTLQNEQFF,TGTGCCATCACCACAGGGACTTTGCAAAATGAGCAGTTCTTC,.,TRBV10-3,TRBJ2-1,14,.
CASSLAGKGEKLFF,TGTGCCAGCAGCTTAGCTGGGAAAGGGGAAAAACTGTTTTTT,.,TRBV7-2,TRBJ1-4,14,once
CASSQDQGQGINEQFF,TGCGCCAGCAGCCAAGATCAGGGACAGGGGATCAATGAGCAGTTCTTC,TRBD1,TRBV4-1,TRBJ2-1,16,.
CASSQGGTGDYNEQFF,TGCGCCAGCAGCCAGGGAGGGACAGGGGACTACAATGAGCAGTTCTTC,TRBD1,TRBV4-1,TRBJ2-1,16,.
CASSMGQRQETQYF,TGTGCCAGCAGCATGGGACAGAGACAAGAGACCCAGTACTTC,TRBD1,TRBV5-4,TRBJ2-5,14,.
CAWSVELAGGTDTQYF,TGTGCCTGGAGTGTGGAACTAGCGGGGGGGACAGATACGCAGTATTTT,TRBD2,TRBV30,TRBJ2-3,16,.
CSVPPMTASNYGYTF,TGCAGCGTCCCCCCCATGACAGCTTCTAACTATGGCTACACCTTC,.,TRBV29-1,TRBJ1-2,15,.
CASSYSAASNYGYTF,TGTGCCAGCAGTTACTCAGCAGCTTCTAACTATGGCTACACCTTC,.,TRBV6-5,TRBJ1-2,15,.
CASTQQVATNYGYTF,TGTGCCTCCACCCAACAAGTTGCGACCAACTATGGCTACACCTTC,.,TRBV6-1,TRBJ1-2,15,.
CASSPVGGGETQYF,TGTGCCAGCTCACCGGTCGGGGGCGGGGAGACCCAGTACTTC,.,TRBV18,TRBJ2-5,14,.
CASSLEEGTEAFF,TGTGCCAGCAGCTTAGAAGAGGGAACTGAAGCTTTCTTT,.,TRBV7-9,TRBJ1-1,13,few
CASSPASGNSEQYF,TGCGCCAGCAGCCCAGCGAGCGGGAATAGCGAGCAGTACTTC,TRBD2,TRBV5-1,TRBJ2-7,14,.
CASSLMASGDNEQFF,TGTGCCAGCAGTTTAATGGCTAGCGGGGACAATGAGCAGTTCTTC,TRBD2,TRBV27,TRBJ2-1,15,.
CASSPRGNYGYTF,TGTGCCAGCTCACCTAGGGGGAACTATGGCTACACCTTC,.,TRBV18,TRBJ1-2,13,few
CASSRLAGQGFTEAFF,TGTGCCAGCAGCCGACTCGCGGGACAGGGATTCACTGAAGCTTTCTTT,TRBD1,TRBV28,TRBJ1-1,16,.
CASSPGAWRGTDTQYF,TGTGCCAGCAGCCCAGGGGCCTGGCGTGGCACAGATACGCAGTATTTT,.,TRBV27,TRBJ2-3,16,.
CATSRDLTVDSYEQYF,TGTGCCACCAGCAGAGATTTAACAGTGGACTCCTACGAGCAGTACTTC,.,TRBV15,TRBJ2-7,16,once